These T cell receptor beta chains were read from a single sample in a study of blood T cell repertoires in COVID-19. The repertoire was sequenced with immunoSEQ multiplex PCR; TCRdb's copy has only in-frame clones and lacks some. The sample holds some 150,000 clones, 84% seen once. Specimen: PBMCs or T cells enriched from blood (not recorded which). These receptors were collected from a woman aged 50 to 60 who had been exposed to COVID-19. Both conserved end residues are part of each CDR3. The order of the fields is J gene, clone size, D gene, V gene, CDR3 protein, CDR3 DNA. A D gene is named only where the DNA matches it firmly. The size field is filled for only some rows; it gives once, few, many or a size class.

TRBJ2-7	-	-	TRBV29-1	CSVLEGGAGEQYF	TGCAGCGTTTTGGAGGGCGGAGCCGGCGAGCAGTACTTC
TRBJ2-3	-	TRBD1	TRBV6-4	CASSVDRGLDTQYF	TGTGCCAGCAGTGTCGACAGGGGGCTCGATACGCAGTATTTT
TRBJ2-7	-	-	TRBV6-1	CASSGANIYEQYF	TGTGCCAGCAGTGGAGCAAACATCTACGAGCAGTACTTC
TRBJ2-1	-	TRBD2	TRBV7-2	CASSFSGSSKEQFF	TGTGCCAGCAGCTTTAGCGGGAGCTCGAAAGAGCAGTTCTTC
TRBJ1-2	-	-	TRBV19	CASSIDFQANYGYTF	TGTGCCAGTAGTATAGATTTCCAGGCCAACTATGGCTACACCTTC
TRBJ2-3	-	-	TRBV6-1	CASSDKGTRTDTQYF	TGTGCCAGCAGTGACAAGGGGACTCGCACAGATACGCAGTATTTT
TRBJ1-3	-	-	TRBV28	CASRHGQGNTIYF	TGTGCCAGCAGGCACGGACAGGGAAACACCATATATTTT
TRBJ1-1	-	-	TRBV10-3	CAIRQTGNTEAFF	TGTGCCATCAGGCAAACTGGGAACACTGAAGCTTTCTTT
TRBJ2-7	-	-	TRBV6-6	CASSYSLQANEQYF	TGTGCCAGCAGTTACTCGTTACAGGCTAACGAGCAGTACTTC
TRBJ2-7	-	TRBD1	TRBV6-5	CATRQGPYEQYF	TGTGCCACCCGACAGGGGCCCTACGAGCAGTACTTC
TRBJ1-6	few	-	TRBV25-1	CASSAARASPLHF	TGTGCCAGCAGTGCCGCGCGGGCATCACCCCTCCACTTT
TRBJ1-5	-	-	TRBV30	CAWSVGGSNQPQHF	TGTGCCTGGAGTGTTGGGGGGAGCAATCAGCCCCAGCATTTT
TRBJ2-1	-	TRBD2	TRBV10-3	CATTSVAGNNEQFF	TGTGCCACCACCTCGGTAGCGGGGAACAATGAGCAGTTCTTC
TRBJ2-5	-	-	TRBV7-9	CASSLSSGGATQETQYF	TGTGCCAGCAGCTTATCCTCCGGAGGGGCGACCCAAGAGACCCAGTACTTC
TRBJ2-5	-	-	TRBV6-5	CASSYVGGSGTQYF	TGTGCCAGCAGTTACGTGGGAGGATCCGGGACCCAGTACTTC
TRBJ1-1	-	TRBD1	TRBV5-5	CASSPRDSTHTEAFF	TGTGCCAGCAGCCCCCGGGACAGCACACACACTGAAGCTTTCTTT
TRBJ2-7	-	TRBD1	TRBV9	CASRDRAAYEQYF	TGTGCCAGCAGGGACAGGGCGGCCTACGAGCAGTACTTC
TRBJ1-6	-	-	TRBV15	CATSRDLRGRSADSPLHF	TGTGCCACCAGCAGAGACCTCAGGGGTAGGTCTGCGGATTCACCCCTCCACTTT
TRBJ1-1	-	TRBD1	TRBV4-2	CASSQPTGGWTEAFF	TGTGCCAGCAGCCAACCTACAGGGGGCTGGACTGAAGCTTTCTTT
TRBJ2-1	-	TRBD2	TRBV15	CATSKWLSTSGGLGEQFF	TGTGCCACCAGCAAGTGGCTAAGTACTAGCGGGGGTTTAGGTGAGCAGTTCTTC
TRBJ2-7	-	TRBD1	TRBV19	CASSPQGTVLTYEQYF	TGTGCCAGTAGTCCCCAGGGGACAGTCCTTACCTACGAGCAGTACTTC
TRBJ2-7	-	TRBD1	TRBV11-2	CASSPRQGTLYEQYF	TGTGCCAGCAGCCCAAGACAGGGGACGCTCTACGAGCAGTACTTC
TRBJ2-1	-	TRBD1	TRBV7-2	CASSLAWTGGNDEQFF	TGTGCCAGCAGCTTAGCTTGGACAGGGGGCAACGATGAGCAGTTCTTC
TRBJ1-1	few	TRBD1	TRBV11-1	CASSLDGTGYSEAFF	TGTGCCAGCAGCTTAGATGGGACAGGATATTCAGAAGCTTTCTTT
TRBJ1-1	-	-	TRBV19	CASSIPRSPTEAFF	TGTGCCAGTAGTATCCCCAGGTCCCCCACTGAAGCTTTCTTT
TRBJ2-2	-	-	TRBV27	CASSLYNRNTGELFF	TGTGCCAGCAGTTTATATAACAGAAACACCGGGGAGCTGTTTTTT
TRBJ1-2	-	TRBD1	TRBV9	CASSDRDRTLFSYGYTF	TGTGCCAGCAGCGACCGGGACAGGACCCTCTTTAGCTATGGCTACACCTTC
TRBJ1-5	-	-	TRBV28	CASSYDSVQPQHF	TGTGCCAGCAGTTATGATTCGGTTCAGCCCCAGCATTTT
TRBJ2-1	-	TRBD2	TRBV5-1	CASSPDPSGKGEQFF	TGCGCCAGCAGCCCGGATCCTAGCGGGAAGGGCGAGCAGTTCTTC
TRBJ1-2	-	-	TRBV28	CASSGRSGQGPYGYTF	TGTGCCAGCAGTGGGAGGTCAGGGCAGGGCCCCTATGGCTACACCTTC
TRBJ2-7	-	-	TRBV6-2/TRBV6-3	CASSYGLLYEQYF	TGTGCCAGCAGTTACGGGCTACTCTACGAGCAGTACTTC
TRBJ1-5	-	TRBD1	TRBV4-3	CASSQGTGDNQPQHF	TGCGCCAGCAGCCAGGGGACAGGGGACAATCAGCCCCAGCATTTT
TRBJ2-1	-	TRBD1	TRBV5-4	CASKTGSLNEQFF	TGTGCCAGCAAGACAGGGTCCCTCAATGAGCAGTTCTTC
TRBJ2-7	-	-	TRBV6-5	CASSTATGKLYEQYF	TGTGCCAGCAGTACCGCGACAGGAAAACTTTACGAGCAGTACTTC
TRBJ2-3	once	TRBD2	TRBV7-9	CASSLSQGTRGTDTQYF	TGTGCCAGCAGCTTAAGTCAGGGGACTAGGGGCACAGATACGCAGTATTTT
TRBJ2-1	-	TRBD2	TRBV5-1	CASSRGGTSTDEQFF	TGCGCCAGCAGCCGGGGAGGGACTTCTACGGATGAGCAGTTCTTC
TRBJ2-3	few	-	TRBV9	CASSTLGQSTDTQYF	TGTGCCAGCAGCACTTTAGGACAATCCACAGATACGCAGTATTTT
TRBJ2-7	-	TRBD1	TRBV12-3/TRBV12-4	CASSTLTGNEQYF	TGTGCCAGCAGTACGTTGACAGGGAACGAGCAGTACTTC
TRBJ1-2	-	-	TRBV5-4	CASSLLGSRNYGYTF	TGTGCCAGCAGCTTGTTGGGCAGTCGCAACTATGGCTACACCTTC
TRBJ2-1	-	-	TRBV12-5	CASGLQRNNEQFF	TGTGCTAGTGGTCTACAGCGGAATAATGAGCAGTTCTTC
TRBJ1-3	-	TRBD1	TRBV5-1	CASSFGQGQGGNTIYF	TGCGCCAGCAGCTTCGGACAGGGCCAAGGCGGAAACACCATATATTTT
TRBJ1-4	-	-	TRBV4-1	CASSQESTNEKLFF	TGCGCCAGCAGCCAAGAGAGCACTAATGAAAAACTGTTTTTT
TRBJ2-1	-	TRBD2	TRBV18	CASSLSGSSYNEQFF	TGTGCCAGCTCACTAAGCGGGAGCTCCTACAATGAGCAGTTCTTC
TRBJ1-5	-	TRBD1	TRBV28	CASTRPGQAYSNQPQHF	TGTGCCAGCACGCGTCCGGGACAGGCATATAGCAATCAGCCCCAGCATTTT
TRBJ1-1	-	-	TRBV5-1	CASSLAFQGNEAFF	TGCGCCAGCAGCTTGGCGTTTCAGGGTAATGAAGCTTTCTTT
TRBJ2-6	-	-	TRBV4-3	CASSQEILGQVRGGANVLTF	TGCGCCAGCAGCCAAGAAATTCTGGGGCAGGTTCGTGGTGGGGCCAACGTCCTGACTTTC
TRBJ2-5	-	-	TRBV6-1	CASSDTPEETQYF	TGTGCCAGCAGTGATACCCCGGAAGAGACCCAGTACTTC
TRBJ2-3	-	TRBD2	TRBV10-3	CATAASGSGDTQYF	TGTGCCACCGCGGCTAGCGGGAGCGGGGATACGCAGTATTTT
TRBJ2-7	-	TRBD2	TRBV18	CASSPRQGLYEQYF	TGTGCCAGCTCACCACGTCAGGGACTATACGAGCAGTACTTC